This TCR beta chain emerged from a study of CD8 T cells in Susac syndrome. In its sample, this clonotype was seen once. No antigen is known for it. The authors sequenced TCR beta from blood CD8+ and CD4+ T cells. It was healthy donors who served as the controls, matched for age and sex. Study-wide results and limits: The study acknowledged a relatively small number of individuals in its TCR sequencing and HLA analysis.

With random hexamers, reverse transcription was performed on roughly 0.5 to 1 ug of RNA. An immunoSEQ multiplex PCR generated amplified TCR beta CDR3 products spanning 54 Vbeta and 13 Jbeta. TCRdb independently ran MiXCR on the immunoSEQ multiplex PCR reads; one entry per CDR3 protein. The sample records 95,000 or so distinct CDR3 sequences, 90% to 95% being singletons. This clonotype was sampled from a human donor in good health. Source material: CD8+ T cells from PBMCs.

CDR3 sequence reads: CASTPDTRGEQFF. In DNA, the CDR3 is TGTGCCAGCACTCCGGACACGAGGGGTGAGCAGTTCTTC. This chain uses TRBV27 with TRBJ2-1; either TRBD1 or TRBD2 may fit D (5 bases each). The length of the CDR3 is 13 residues. CDR1 and CDR2 from the germline V gene are MNHEY and SMNVEV (reference sequence). V was shortened by 7 bases and J by 9 bases, with 16 bases between the two germline ends.